This T cell receptor (beta chain) was profiled in a study of T cell changes during pregnancy in multiple sclerosis. Sequencing used immunoSEQ multiplex PCR; TCRdb keeps in-frame clones, though not all of them. The sample records tens of thousands of clones, around 90% being singletons. The J segment lost 12 bases and the V segment lost 0 bases, leaving 10 bases of the junction unmatched. Germline values: CDR1 SGDLS, CDR2 YYNGEE. The CDR3 contains 14 residues. Sequenced here: peripheral blood, sampled in the second trimester of pregnancy. The clonotype originates from a female donor with multiple sclerosis, enrolled in a pregnancy study. V usage is TRBV9 and J usage is TRBJ1-2, with 8 bases aligning to TRBD1. The CDR3 sequence is CASSVEIWTGKHTF. The CDR3, as DNA: TGTGCCAGCAGCGTAGAAATCTGGACAGGGAAACACACCTTC.